The clone carrying this T cell receptor (beta chain) was recorded a few times. The antigen remains undetermined. This sample is drawn from a study of T cells in Graves' hyperthyroidism and ophthalmopathy. Investigators excluded patients with uncontrolled infection, other autoimmune disease, pregnancy or lactation. Thyroid ultrasound, orbital computed tomography, clinical symptoms, and serum thyroxine and TRAb underpinned diagnoses. Broader study findings: Model output signaled ophthalmopathy a median approximately 6.2 months ahead of onset.

TCR beta CDR3 regions were amplified from RNA transcripts. The HTBI primer set was used in a first-round RT-PCR of the TCR CDR3. Each CDR3 protein gets one entry after TCRdb re-called the multiplex PCR reads with MiXCR. The sample has around 240,000 distinct CDR3 sequences, less than 15% seen once. The sequenced sample was blood. This TCR derives from a woman between 40 and 55 years old with Graves' hyperthyroidism that later progressed to Graves' ophthalmopathy.

The CDR3 DNA follows: TGTGCCAGCAGCTGGGACAGGGGGCTCTACGAGCAGTACTTC. It encodes CASSWDRGLYEQYF. The chain employs TRBV13 and TRBJ2-7, with TRBD1 matching over 12 bases. Germline values: CDR1 PRHDT, CDR2 FYEKMQ (reference sequence). V lost 4 bases and J lost 3; bases outside the gene matches: 1. The CDR3 sequence is 14 residues long.